What follows are 12 T cell receptor beta chains derived from one specimen sequenced in a study of post-analysis software for immune sequencing data. Study-level points and caveats: Controls showed lower frequencies than patients for 5 or 6 TRBV segments, and TRBV5-6, TRBV5-1 and TRBV20-1 were among these.

For these TCRs, the target antigens are not known. TCR beta cDNA libraries included unique molecular identifiers. TCRdb re-called the PCR reads through MiXCR, storing one row per CDR3 protein. The top ten hold approximately 1.7% of the sample, which has 450,000 to 650,000 distinct CDR3 sequences, 40% to 50% seen once. Sequencing was carried out using blood. These receptor sequences come from a girl under 18 with multiple sclerosis.

The V and J genes are TRBV4-1 and TRBJ2-5; TRBD1 matches 9 bases. J lost 3 bases, V lost 0 bases, and 8 bases had no gene match. The germline gives CDR1 MGHRA, CDR2 YSYEKL. This CDR3 has 17 amino acids. Written as DNA, the CDR3 is TGCGCCAGCAGCCAAGATCGCCGGACAGGGGCGAAAGAGACCCAGTACTTC. Its translation: CASSQDRRTGAKETQYF.

The table lists this clonotype with a few counts. The V call is TRBV6-6, the J call TRBJ2-6; weak D call: TRBD1 (6 bases). CDR1 and CDR2 (germline): MNHNY, SVGAGI (reference sequence). The ends were cut back, 2 bases at V and 0 bases at J, with 11 bases in the middle. CDR3 length equals 17 residues. This chain's CDR3 is CASSYEGVVSGANVLTF. The DNA of the CDR3 is TGTGCCAGCAGTTACGAGGGGGTCGTCTCTGGGGCCAACGTCCTGACTTTC.

Regarding this clonotype: This may arise from a read error, as a much more abundant clone is one base away. The chain employs TRBV7-9 and TRBJ2-5, with D possibly TRBD1 on 6 matching bases. The CDR3 has 13 amino acids. CDR1 is SEHNR and CDR2 is FQNEAQ in the germline V gene (reference sequence). The CDR3 DNA sequence: TGTGCCAGCAGCACAGGGCCCCAAGAGCCCCAGTACTTC. It translates to CASSTGPQEPQYF.

The V and J genes are TRBV20-1 and TRBJ2-3; 8 bases are a match to TRBD2. The V gene end was trimmed by 0 bases and the J gene end by 5 bases; junction bases not matched to a gene: 7. The CDR3 extends over 15 amino acids. CDR1 and CDR2 (germline): DFQATT, SNEGSKA (reference sequence). Here the CDR3 DNA reads TGCAGTGCTAGAGATCCAAGCGGGGGAGTAGATACGCAGTATTTT. Translating gives CSARDPSGGVDTQYF.

Notes on this clonotype: Sequence at one end of the junction differs from germline and may be a read error. The chain combines TRBV5-4 with TRBJ2-7, with D unresolved. This CDR3 is built from 14 residues. From germline, CDR1 is SGHNT and CDR2 YYREEE (reference sequence). For the CDR3, the DNA is TGTGCCAGCAGATCCCGAGCGTGGCCCTTCGAGGAGTACTTC. Its translation: CASRSRAWPFEEYF.

In this sample, this clonotype turned up a few times. This chain links TRBV20-1 with TRBJ2-3, with 12 nucleotides matching TRBD2. The germline gives CDR1 DFQATT, CDR2 SNEGSKA (reference sequence). The trim removed 1 base at V and 5 bases at J, leaving 7 bases unmatched. The CDR3 runs 16 residues. CDR3: CSARVSSGGAIDTQYF. CDR3 DNA: TGCAGTGCTAGAGTGTCTAGCGGGGGGGCCATAGATACGCAGTATTTT.

This clonotype was observed a few times. The chain links TRBV6-5 to TRBJ2-3; 7 positions match TRBD1. The CDR3 has 14 residues. V lost 2 bases, J lost 2 bases, and 1 base stayed unmatched. CDR1 is MNHEY and CDR2 is SVGAGI in the germline V gene. The CDR3 loop reads CASSYDRATDTQYF. The CDR3 DNA reads TGTGCCAGCAGTTACGACAGGGCCACAGATACGCAGTATTTT.

The chain joins TRBV12-3 or TRBV12-4 to TRBJ2-5; 7 bases map to TRBD2. The CDR3 length is 14 residues. J lost 2 bases, V lost 6 bases, and 6 bases had no gene match. The CDR3 DNA is TGTGCCAGCAGCCGAACTAGCGCACAAGAGACCCAGTACTTC. Amino acid sequence: CASSRTSAQETQYF.

This clonotype has a handful of counts. The chain recombines TRBV10-3 with TRBJ2-1; tentative D call: TRBD2 (5 bases). This CDR3 contains 11 residues. Germline lookup yields CDR1 ENHRY and CDR2 SYGVKD. Trimming shortened V by 4 bases and J by 9 bases, and 7 bases separated the two germline ends. As DNA, the CDR3 is TGTGCCATCAGTGCGGAGGTTGAGCAGTTCTTC. It translates to CAISAEVEQFF.

The rearrangement links TRBV16 to TRBJ1-5; a weak D match, TRBD1 (6 bases). V was cut by 0 bases and J by 4 bases, with 10 bases left in between. CDR1 is KGHSY, CDR2 FQNENV, per germline. The CDR3 has 15 residues. CDR3 bases: TGTGCCAGCAGCCAATCTAGGGGGGGGAATCAGCCCCAGCATTTT. As protein: CASSQSRGGNQPQHF. Variable domain in full (rest from reference TRBV16 and TRBJ1-5): GEEVAQTPKHLVRGEGQKAKLYCAPIKGHSYVFWYQQVLKNEFKFLISFQNENVFDETGMPKERFSAKCLPNSPCSLEIQATKLEDSAVYFCASSQSRGGNQPQHFGDGTRLSIL.

This clonotype was observed a single time. A read error may produce the germline difference seen at one junction end. The CDR3 DNA sequence: TGTGCCAGCTCTATCGCGGGAGGGTATGGCTGCACCTTC. It codes for CASSIAGGYGCTF. This chain uses TRBV12-3 or TRBV12-4 with TRBJ1-2; unclear D gene. The CDR3 length is 13 residues.

The gene calls are TRBV12-3 or TRBV12-4 and TRBJ2-1, with 9 bases that match TRBD2. The CDR3 extends over 14 amino acids. Trimming removed 7 bases from V and 8 bases from J; junction bases left unmatched: 9. In nucleotides, the CDR3 is TGTGCCAGCACCCTAGGGACTAGCAACGATGAGCAGTTCTTC. Translation gives CASTLGTSNDEQFF.